This T cell receptor beta chain comes out of a study of blood T cell repertoires in COVID-19. At the level of the study: The samples span acute and convalescent COVID-19 from the United States, Italy and Spain. PBMCs, B-cell-depleted T cells, or T cells provided the cDNA or gDNA that made up the material.

The CDR3 covers 14 residues. The V end lost 4 bases, the J end lost 2 bases, and 11 bases lay between the germline ends. Germline loops: CDR1 SEHNR, CDR2 FQNEAQ (reference sequence). Under the authors' procedure: By means of reference gene primer amplification, nucleated cell counts were estimated. Profiling relied on immunoSEQ multiplex PCR, and the TCRdb table lists in-frame clones only, not all of them. That table furnishes V, J and clone size, whereas the DNA furnished D and trimming. The sample contains approximately 200,000 clones, roughly 90% of which appear only once. This clone was recorded a few times.

Sequenced sample: peripheral blood. This clonotype originated in a man aged 65-85 years with acute or convalescent COVID-19. This sequence joins TRBV7-9 and TRBJ1-2; possible D gene TRBD1, 5 bases. The chain's CDR3 is CASSSHDSNYGYTF. DNA for the CDR3: TGTGCCAGCAGCTCCCACGACAGCAACTATGGCTACACCTTC. Using reference TRBV7-9 and TRBJ1-2 for the parts outside the CDR3, the full variable domain is DTGVSQNPRHKITKRGQNVTFRCDPISEHNRLYWYRQTLGQGPEFLTYFQNEAQLEKSRLLSDRFSAERPKGSFSTLEIQRTEQGDSAMYLCASSSHDSNYGYTFGSGTRLTVV.